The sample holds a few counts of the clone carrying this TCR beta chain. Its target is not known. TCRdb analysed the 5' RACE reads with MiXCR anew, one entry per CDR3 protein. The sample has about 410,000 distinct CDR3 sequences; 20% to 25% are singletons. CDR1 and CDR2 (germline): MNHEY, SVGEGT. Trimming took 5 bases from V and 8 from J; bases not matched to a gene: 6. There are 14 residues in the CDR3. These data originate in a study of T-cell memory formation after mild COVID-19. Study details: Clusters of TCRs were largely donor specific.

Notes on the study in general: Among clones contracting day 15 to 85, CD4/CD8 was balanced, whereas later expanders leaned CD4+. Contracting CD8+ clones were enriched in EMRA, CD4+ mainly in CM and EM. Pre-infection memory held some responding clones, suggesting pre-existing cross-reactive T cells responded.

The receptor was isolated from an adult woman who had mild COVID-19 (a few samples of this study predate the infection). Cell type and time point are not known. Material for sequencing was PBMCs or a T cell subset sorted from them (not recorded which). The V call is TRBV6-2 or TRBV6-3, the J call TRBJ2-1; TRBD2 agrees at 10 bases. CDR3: CASSMSGGADEQFF. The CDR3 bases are TGTGCCAGCAGTATGAGCGGGGGGGCCGATGAGCAGTTCTTC.